The present TCR beta chain was sequenced within a study of blood T cell repertoires in COVID-19. In the study overall: The study drew acute and convalescent COVID-19 samples from the United States, Italy and Spain. PBMCs, B-cell-depleted T cells, or T cells were the source of the cDNA or gDNA that made up the material.

This CDR3 has 13 amino acids. Trimming took 3 bases from V and 2 from J, leaving 7 bases between them. In the authors' methods: Amplified reference gene primers provided the basis for estimating nucleated cell counts. Measured with immunoSEQ multiplex PCR; TCRdb has only the in-frame clones, and not every one. V, J and clone size are taken as reported in that table, and D and trimming were inferred from the DNA itself. This sample carries more than 90,000 clones, roughly 92% of them seen once, and the ten largest clones take more than 5%. This chain connects TRBV12-3 or TRBV12-4 to TRBJ2-5, with unresolved D. Source material: peripheral blood. The clonotype originates from a man aged 50-59 years with active COVID-19. In nucleotides, the CDR3 is TGTGCCAGCAGTTTGGGCAGGCAAGAGACCCAGTACTTC. This codes for CASSLGRQETQYF.